Each of the 19 T cell receptor beta chains below was sequenced from the same sample in a study of T cell repertoires in cytomegalovirus infection. Using its own MiXCR run on the reads, TCRdb lists one record per CDR3 protein. The sample carries some 920,000 distinct CDR3 sequences, 25% to 40% recorded once. Their recognized antigens are unknown. The specimen comprised cultured CD8+ T cells from PBMCs, sampled from culture after CMV antigen stimulation. Every receptor here comes from a human donor in good health (CMV status not recorded). Some clones in this sample may be carry-over from other donors' samples.

This clonotype showed up just a few times. The chain has TRBV28 and TRBJ2-2, with D unresolved. Germline CDR1 MDHEN, CDR2 SYDVKM. V was cut by 5 bases and J by 1 base, with 14 bases left in between. The CDR3 loop spans 16 amino acids. The CDR3, as DNA: TGTGCCAGCAGTCCATTGTATGGAAAGAACACCGGGGAGCTGTTTTTT. It specifies CASSPLYGKNTGELFF.

This clonotype was seen more than once but under ten times. This chain links TRBV7-8 with TRBJ2-2, with 12 bases identical to TRBD1. The CDR3 has 16 residues. Trimming removed 8 bases from V and 4 bases from J; junction bases left unmatched: 8. In germline, CDR1 is SGHVS, CDR2 FQNEAQ. The DNA for the CDR3 is TGTGCCAGCGGCTCGGGGACAGGGGGCTTCACCGGGGAGCTGTTTTTT. Translating gives CASGSGTGGFTGELFF.

The V call is TRBV4-1, the J call TRBJ2-3; no clear D. Germline V gene data show CDR1 as MGHRA and CDR2 as YSYEKL. This CDR3 is built from 17 residues. V shed 0 bases and J shed 0 bases, with 13 bases lying between them. CDR3 DNA sequence: TGCGCCAGCAGCCAAGATACCCTGCGATCTAGCACAGATACGCAGTATTTT. Protein: CASSQDTLRSSTDTQYF.

This clonotype has ten or more counts. The rearrangement links TRBV7-9 to TRBJ2-5; D is perhaps TRBD1 (6 bases). The CDR3 is 14 amino acids. Germline CDR1 SEHNR, CDR2 FQNEAQ (reference sequence). Trimming left V 7 bases short and J 7 bases short, with 19 bases between. As DNA, the CDR3 is TGTGCCAGCACCCTTACAGGGTGGGAAGGGACCCAGTACTTC. This gives the protein CASTLTGWEGTQYF.

This rearrangement joins TRBV11-3 to TRBJ2-1; the D gene is possibly TRBD1 (5 bases). Germline assignment: CDR1 SGHNT and CDR2 YENEEA. This CDR3 is built from 15 residues. V was cut by 4 bases and J by 3 bases, with 13 bases left in between. The CDR3 DNA follows: TGTGCCAGCAGCTCCAGACAGACATTCTACAATGAGCAGTTCTTC. Residues: CASSSRQTFYNEQFF.

This clonotype was counted ten times or more. The genes are TRBV7-9 and TRBJ2-5; TRBD2 aligns across 13 bases. The CDR3 totals 16 residues. After removal of 5 bases from V and 5 bases from J, the junction contained 8 bases not matched to a gene. Germline CDR1 SEHNR, CDR2 FQNEAQ (reference sequence). The CDR3 DNA follows: TGTGCCAGCAGCGGAACTAGCGGGGGGGCCCTTGAGACCCAGTACTTC. Its protein product is CASSGTSGGALETQYF. Combining the CDR3 with reference TRBV7-9 and TRBJ2-5 gives the whole variable domain DTGVSQNPRHKITKRGQNVTFRCDPISEHNRLYWYRQTLGQGPEFLTYFQNEAQLEKSRLLSDRFSAERPKGSFSTLEIQRTEQGDSAMYLCASSGTSGGALETQYFGPGTRLLVL.

This chain uses TRBV15 with TRBJ1-1; D uncertain. The CDR3 loop spans 14 amino acids. Germline values: CDR1 LNHNV, CDR2 YYDKDF (reference sequence). Trimming stripped 6 bases from V and 1 base from J, with 12 bases between. The CDR3 bases are TGTGCCACCAGAGACCTCGGGAGGAACACTGAAGCTTTCTTT. Translating it yields CATRDLGRNTEAFF. Together with reference TRBV15 and TRBJ1-1, the CDR3 gives the full variable domain: DAMVIQNPRYQVTQFGKPVTLSCSQTLNHNVMYWYQQKSSQAPKLLFHYYDKDFNNEADTPDNFQSRRPNTSFCFLDIRSPGLGDTAMYLCATRDLGRNTEAFFGQGTRLTVV.

V usage is TRBV6-5 and J usage is TRBJ1-6; D gene uncertain. CDR1 and CDR2 from the germline V gene are MNHEY and SVGAGI. Deletions cut 4 bases from V and 13 bases from J, with 20 bases between. CDR3 length: 15 residues. CDR3 region: CASSSREAQRSPLHF. Written as DNA, the CDR3 is TGTGCCAGCAGTTCCCGTGAAGCCCAGAGATCGCCCCTCCACTTT.

The CDR3 loop reads CASTNPGVRETQYF. CDR3 sequence (DNA): TGTGCCAGCACCAATCCGGGGGTACGGGAGACCCAGTACTTC. The chain uses TRBV7-9 and TRBJ2-5, with a tentative D call TRBD2 (6 bases). Trimming left V 7 bases short and J 5 bases short, with 17 bases between. Germline V gives CDR1 SEHNR, CDR2 FQNEAQ (reference sequence). CDR3 length equals 14 residues. Supplemented by reference TRBV7-9 and TRBJ2-5, the full variable domain reads DTGVSQNPRHKITKRGQNVTFRCDPISEHNRLYWYRQTLGQGPEFLTYFQNEAQLEKSRLLSDRFSAERPKGSFSTLEIQRTEQGDSAMYLCASTNPGVRETQYFGPGTRLLVL.

This clonotype appeared many times. The chain has TRBV7-2 and TRBJ1-5; no clear D gene. The CDR3 is 16 amino acids. Trimming took 5 bases from V and 4 from J, leaving 18 bases between them. CDR1 is SGHTA, CDR2 FQGNSA, per germline. DNA for the CDR3: TGTGCCAGCAGCAGGTGGCAGGATGTGGGGAATCAGCCCCAGCATTTT. Translating it yields CASSRWQDVGNQPQHF.

The chain combines TRBV20-1 with TRBJ1-1; no clear D gene. This CDR3 region has 13 residues. The ends were cut back, 5 bases at V and 4 bases at J, with 14 bases in the middle. From germline, CDR1 is DFQATT and CDR2 SNEGSKA (reference sequence). CDR3 sequence reads: CSACEIAGTEAFF. As DNA, the CDR3 is TGCAGTGCTTGTGAAATAGCTGGCACTGAAGCTTTCTTT.

This clonotype was observed at least ten times. V is TRBV6-1 and J is TRBJ2-7, with 9 nucleotides matching TRBD2. Looked up from germline, CDR1 is MNHNS and CDR2 is SASEGT. CDR3 length: 18 amino acids. The V gene end was trimmed by 3 bases and the J gene end by 2 bases; junction bases not matched to a gene: 14. The CDR3 here is CASSDRLAGLGGAYEQYV. DNA of the CDR3: TGTGCCAGCAGTGACCGGCTAGCGGGGCTGGGCGGCGCCTACGAGCAGTACGTC.

In this sample, this clonotype turned up once. The J gene is TRBJ1-1, the V gene TRBV10-2; TRBD1 might be the D (6 bases). V dropped 8 bases and J dropped 6 bases, with 10 bases sitting between them. This CDR3 is 11 amino acids long. The germline gives CDR1 WSHSY, CDR2 SAAADI. The CDR3 sequence: CASFGQSEAFF. The CDR3 DNA sequence: TGCGCCAGCTTCGGACAGTCTGAAGCTTTCTTT.

This clonotype appeared a few times. The chain employs TRBV7-6 and TRBJ2-3; D not resolved. The CDR3 sequence is 15 residues long. CDR1 is SGHVS and CDR2 is FNYEAQ in the germline V gene. V lost 4 bases and J 4 bases, leaving 15 bases between the germline ends. CDR3 nucleotide sequence: TGTGCCAGCAGCTCCAGCCCCATAAAAGCAGATACGCAGTATTTT. Translation gives CASSSSPIKADTQYF.

J is TRBJ2-3 and V is TRBV6-6; possible D gene TRBD1, 6 bases. The V end was cut by 1 base, the J end by 0 bases, with 8 bases between. The CDR3 loop spans 15 amino acids. Looked up from germline, CDR1 is MNHNY and CDR2 is SVGAGI (reference sequence). The CDR3 sequence: CASSYWGPSTDTQYF. The CDR3 DNA reads as TGTGCCAGCAGTTACTGGGGGCCTAGCACAGATACGCAGTATTTT.

This clonotype was counted between two and nine times. The V gene is TRBV4-1, the J gene TRBJ2-5; a possible D gene is TRBD2 (6 bases). The CDR3 has 14 amino acids. The V gene's germline CDR1 is MGHRA and CDR2 YSYEKL. V lost 4 bases and J 1 base, leaving 10 bases between the germline ends. The DNA of the CDR3 is TGCGCCAGCAGCCTGGGACTCCCCCAAGAGACCCAGTACTTC. It specifies CASSLGLPQETQYF.

A word on this clonotype: The germline gene is not matched at one end of the junction; a read error may be the cause. This chain joins TRBV27 and TRBJ1-5; D possibly corresponds to TRBD1 (6 bases). This CDR3 is built from 16 residues. Germline CDR1 reads MNHEY; CDR2 reads SMNVEV (reference sequence). The CDR3 nucleotides are TGTGCCAGCAGTGTATCACAGGGAGACGGCAATCAGCCCCAGCATTTT. This gives the protein CASSVSQGDGNQPQHF.

The chain has TRBV6-6 and TRBJ1-5, with D hard to call. V lost 2 bases and J lost 4, with 12 bases in between. The CDR3 has 15 residues. Germline V gives CDR1 MNHNY, CDR2 SVGAGI (reference sequence). The DNA of the CDR3 is TGTGCCAGCAGTTACCCGGAGAGGGAAAATCAGCCCCAGCATTTT. Its translation: CASSYPERENQPQHF.

This clonotype was counted between two and nine times. The chain joins TRBV7-6 to TRBJ2-2; TRBD2 aligns across 10 bases. The V gene's germline CDR1 is SGHVS and CDR2 FNYEAQ. CDR3 length: 15 residues. V shed 5 bases and J 7 bases; nucleotides not matched to a gene: 7. The CDR3 bases are TGTGCCAGCAGCCCCGCGGTAGCGGGGGGCGGGGAGCTGTTTTTT. Translated, it gives CASSPAVAGGGELFF. Based on the CDR3 plus reference TRBV7-6 and TRBJ2-2, the full variable domain is GAGVSQSPRYKVTKRGQDVALRCDPISGHVSLYWYRQALGQGPEFLTYFNYEAQQDKSGLPNDRFSAERPEGSISTLTIQRTEQRDSAMYRCASSPAVAGGGELFFGEGSRLTVL.